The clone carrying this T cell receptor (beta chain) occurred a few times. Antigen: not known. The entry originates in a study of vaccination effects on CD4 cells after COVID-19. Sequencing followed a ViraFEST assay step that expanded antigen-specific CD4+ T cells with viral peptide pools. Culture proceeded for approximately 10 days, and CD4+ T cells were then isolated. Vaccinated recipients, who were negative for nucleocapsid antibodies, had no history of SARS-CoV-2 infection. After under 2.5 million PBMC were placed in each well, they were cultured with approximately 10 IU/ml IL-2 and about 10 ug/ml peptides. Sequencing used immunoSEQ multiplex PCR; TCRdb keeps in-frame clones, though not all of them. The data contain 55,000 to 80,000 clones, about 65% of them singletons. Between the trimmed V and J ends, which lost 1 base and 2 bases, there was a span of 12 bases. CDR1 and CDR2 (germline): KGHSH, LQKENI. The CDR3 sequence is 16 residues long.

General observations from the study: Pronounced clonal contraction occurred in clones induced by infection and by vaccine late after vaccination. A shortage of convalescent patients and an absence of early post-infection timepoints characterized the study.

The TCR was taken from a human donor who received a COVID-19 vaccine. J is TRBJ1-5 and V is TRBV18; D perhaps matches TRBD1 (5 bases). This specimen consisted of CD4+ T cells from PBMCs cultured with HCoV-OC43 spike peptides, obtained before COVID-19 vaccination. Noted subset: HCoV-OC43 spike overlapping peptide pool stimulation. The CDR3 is CASSPLAGKGNQPQHF. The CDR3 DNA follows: TGTGCCAGCTCACCACTGGCAGGGAAGGGCAATCAGCCCCAGCATTTT. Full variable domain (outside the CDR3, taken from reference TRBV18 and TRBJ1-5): NAGVMQNPRHLVRRRGQEARLRCSPMKGHSHVYWYRQLPEEGLKFMVYLQKENIIDESGMPKERFSAEFPKEGPSILRIQQVVRGDSAAYFCASSPLAGKGNQPQHFGDGTRLSIL.